The 19 T cell receptor beta chains listed next were all sequenced from one sample in a study of response to subunit inactivated influenza vaccine. MiXCR was run by TCRdb on the RT-PCR reads, yielding one entry per CDR3 protein. The profile covers roughly 700,000 distinct CDR3 sequences, with 15% to 18% appearing a single time and roughly 12% taken by the ten largest. The sample here was PBMCs from blood, taken roughly 12 days after vaccination. These receptors were taken from a man between 45 and 60 years old who received an inactivated influenza vaccine.

This clonotype was counted only a few times. V gene TRBV10-3 combines with J gene TRBJ2-1; TRBD1 matches at 10 bases. The germline V gene has CDR1 ENHRY and CDR2 SYGVKD. The J segment lost 6 bases and the V segment lost 4 bases, leaving 6 bases of the junction unmatched. The CDR3 contains 15 residues. The CDR3 sequence: CAISGMGQGINEQFF. DNA of the CDR3: TGTGCCATCAGTGGAATGGGACAGGGGATCAATGAGCAGTTCTTC.

This clonotype was observed a handful of times. This chain links TRBV18 with TRBJ2-1; D ambiguous. V dropped 5 bases and J dropped 2 bases, with 13 bases sitting between them. Germline CDR1 is KGHSH and CDR2 is LQKENI. The CDR3 sequence is 15 residues long. The CDR3 protein is CASSLGLDTYNEQFF. The CDR3 nucleotides are TGTGCCAGCTCATTGGGTCTAGATACCTACAATGAGCAGTTCTTC.

The chain links TRBV6-6 to TRBJ2-3, with D uncertain. This CDR3 is built from 14 residues. The germline CDR1 and CDR2 sequences are MNHNY and SVGAGI (reference sequence). The V and J ends lost 2 bases and 0 bases respectively, with 6 bases between them. CDR3 DNA sequence: TGTGCCAGCAGTTACACATATAGCACAGATACGCAGTATTTT. This encodes CASSYTYSTDTQYF.

In this sample, this clonotype turned up a few times. V usage is TRBV7-3 and J usage is TRBJ1-2; D perhaps matches TRBD1 (5 bases). The CDR3 is made up of 14 amino acids. The V end was cut by 2 bases, the J end by 6 bases, with 13 bases between. Germline V lookup: CDR1 SGHTA, CDR2 FQGTGA. The DNA of the CDR3 is TGTGCCAGCAGCTTACCCCCCGGGACGGATGGCTACACCTTC. Its protein product is CASSLPPGTDGYTF.

This clonotype was seen many times. The rearrangement links TRBV20-1 to TRBJ2-3; possibly TRBD1 or TRBD2 for D (5 bases each). V gave up 6 bases and J gave up 0 bases, with 16 bases separating them. This CDR3 spans 15 amino acids. The germline gives CDR1 DFQATT, CDR2 SNEGSKA (reference sequence). The CDR3 bases are TGCAGTGCGGAGGACATTTATACTAGCACAGATACGCAGTATTTT. This encodes CSAEDIYTSTDTQYF.

In this sample, this clonotype turned up once. The rearrangement uses TRBV4-3 and TRBJ2-1, with 13 bases matching TRBD2. Germline trimming cut 0 bases from V and 0 bases from J; bases unmatched to any gene: 8. The CDR3 is made up of 20 amino acids. CDR1 is LGHNA and CDR2 is YSLEER in the germline V gene. The CDR3 region has the DNA TGCGCCAGCAGCCAAGACAAGGGACTAGCGGGGCTCAGCTCCTACAATGAGCAGTTCTTC. This sequence encodes CASSQDKGLAGLSSYNEQFF.

The chain links TRBV11-3 to TRBJ2-1; D gene unclear. This CDR3 has 14 amino acids. The V end was cut by 1 base, the J end by 3 bases, with 7 bases between. CDR1 is SGHNT and CDR2 is YENEEA in the germline V gene. CDR3 sequence reads: CASSLAYNYNEQFF. CDR3 sequence (DNA): TGTGCCAGCAGCTTAGCTTACAACTACAATGAGCAGTTCTTC.

The sample holds a few counts of this clonotype. V and J are TRBV6-1 and TRBJ2-5; unclear D gene. The CDR3 runs 13 residues. Trimming left V 4 bases short and J 5 bases short, with 11 bases between. Germline V gives CDR1 MNHNS, CDR2 SASEGT. The CDR3 loop reads CASSASGAETQYF. DNA of the CDR3: TGTGCCAGCAGTGCTTCCGGTGCTGAGACCCAGTACTTC.

This clonotype has just a few counts. The chain links TRBV10-3 to TRBJ1-1; D is ambiguous. The CDR3 runs 14 residues. The V gene lost 4 bases and the J gene lost 5 bases, with 14 bases spanning the gap. The germline V gene has CDR1 ENHRY and CDR2 SYGVKD. This chain's CDR3 is CAISGSQRRTEAFF. The CDR3, as DNA: TGTGCCATCAGTGGTAGCCAACGAAGGACTGAAGCTTTCTTT.

The V gene is TRBV20-1, the J gene TRBJ2-3; no clear D. V lost 1 base, J lost 2 bases, and 13 bases lay in between. The germline V gene encodes CDR1 DFQATT and CDR2 SNEGSKA (reference sequence). The CDR3 extends over 15 amino acids. The CDR3 loop is CSARVSATPTDTQYF. As DNA, the CDR3 is TGCAGTGCTAGAGTGTCTGCGACCCCCACAGATACGCAGTATTTT.

This clonotype was counted a few times. The genes are TRBV5-1 and TRBJ2-5; TRBD1 agrees at 7 bases. CDR1 SGHRS and CDR2 YFSETQ come from the germline V gene. Losses at the gene ends were 3 bases for V and 5 bases for J; bases not matched to a gene: 7. This CDR3 contains 14 residues. The CDR3 bases are TGCGCCAGCAGCTCAAATACAGGGGCGGAGACCCAGTACTTC. Translated: CASSSNTGAETQYF.

There are a few counts of this clonotype. The V gene is TRBV5-1, the J gene TRBJ1-2; 11 nucleotides line up with TRBD1. Germline V gene data show CDR1 as SGHRS and CDR2 as YFSETQ. The trim removed 4 bases at V and 4 bases at J, leaving 18 bases unmatched. The CDR3 consists of 19 residues. The CDR3 loop is CASSREPTDRGRITYGYTF. DNA of the CDR3: TGCGCCAGCAGCCGGGAGCCAACGGACAGGGGGCGCATCACCTATGGCTACACCTTC.

This clonotype was counted a few times. The CDR3, as DNA: TGTGCCAGCAGCCTACGTTGGTCAGGGGTAGAGACCTACGAGCAGTACTTC. This sequence encodes CASSLRWSGVETYEQYF. The chain carries TRBV7-2 and TRBJ2-7, with D tentatively TRBD1 (6 bases). Trimming pared 5 bases from V and 2 bases from J, leaving 22 bases between. The germline V gene encodes CDR1 SGHTA and CDR2 FQGNSA. This CDR3 has 17 amino acids.

This clonotype has a handful of counts. The chain has TRBV6-5 and TRBJ1-2, with D hard to call. Germline CDR1 and CDR2: MNHEY and SVGAGI. The CDR3 runs to 15 residues. The V gene lost 2 bases and the J gene lost 4 bases, with 14 bases spanning the gap. Here the CDR3 reads CASSYLGLGGYGYTF. DNA of the CDR3: TGTGCCAGCAGTTACCTGGGTTTAGGTGGCTATGGCTACACCTTC.

The V gene is TRBV4-2, the J gene TRBJ2-7, with D unclear. Trimming pared 0 bases from V and 4 bases from J, leaving 7 bases between. Germline V gene data show CDR1 as LGHNA and CDR2 as YNFKEQ. The CDR3 is 13 amino acids. Here the CDR3 reads CASSQDGMYEQYF. In DNA form, the CDR3 reads TGTGCCAGCAGCCAAGATGGGATGTACGAGCAGTACTTC.

The gene calls are TRBV19 and TRBJ2-2; D perhaps matches TRBD2 (5 bases). The CDR3 consists of 17 residues. The V gene's germline CDR1 is LNHDA and CDR2 SQIVND (reference sequence). Trimming pared 3 bases from V and 6 bases from J, leaving 20 bases between. The CDR3: CASSIYRGSGKSGELFF. Here the CDR3 DNA reads TGTGCCAGTAGTATTTACAGAGGGTCGGGAAAATCCGGGGAGCTGTTTTTT.

The J gene is TRBJ1-6, the V gene TRBV28; TRBD1 aligns across 7 bases. Germline V gene lookup returns CDR1 MDHEN and CDR2 SYDVKM. Trimming cost V 6 bases and J 7 bases; bases outside gene matches: 6. The CDR3 contains 14 residues. The CDR3 DNA sequence: TGTGCCAGCAGGCGGGACAGTACCAATTCACCCCTCCACTTT. This encodes CASRRDSTNSPLHF.

This clonotype was seen at least ten times. The CDR3 sequence is CASSLAGNPGGEQYF. CDR3 DNA sequence: TGTGCCAGCAGCTTGGCTGGGAATCCCGGTGGTGAGCAGTACTTC. This chain connects TRBV5-5 to TRBJ2-7; unclear D gene. V lost 0 bases and J 7 bases, leaving 17 bases between the germline ends. The CDR3 spans 15 residues. Germline V gene lookup returns CDR1 SGHKS and CDR2 YYEKEE (reference sequence).

This clonotype was seen more than once but under ten times. The chain joins TRBV6-1 to TRBJ2-1, with 10 bases that match TRBD1. Losses at the gene ends were 6 bases for V and 5 bases for J; bases not matched to a gene: 10. CDR1 is MNHNS, CDR2 SASEGT, per germline. This CDR3 region has 16 residues. The CDR3 loop is CASSKAWGQGNNEQFF. The CDR3 nucleotides read TGTGCCAGCAGCAAAGCTTGGGGACAGGGGAACAATGAGCAGTTCTTC.